This is a list of T cell receptor beta chains from one sample in a study of blood T cells in healthy people across ages. TCRdb called the 5' RACE reads again in MiXCR, with one record for every CDR3 protein. The sample carries hundreds of thousands of distinct CDR3 sequences, under 25% recorded once. Sequencing was performed on blood. The receptors here all came from a man between 65 and 80 years old in good health. The CDR3 runs from the conserved cysteine through the conserved F or W. D genes are given only for firm matches. Not all rows give a size; the values are once, few, many and, for expanded clones, a class.

D: .; V: TRBV20-1; J: TRBJ2-7; size: .; DNA: TGCAGTGCTAGACATATCTACGAGCAGTACTTC; CDR3: CSARHIYEQYF
D: .; V: TRBV12-3/TRBV12-4; J: TRBJ1-3; size: few; DNA: TGTGCCAGCAGTTCCCCCCTGGGGACGGCTGGGTACACCATATATTTT; CDR3: CASSSPLGTAGYTIYF
D: .; V: TRBV7-9; J: TRBJ2-5; size: .; DNA: TGTGCCAGCAGCTTACGGGACAACTACAATGAGCAGCTCTTC; CDR3: CASSLRDNYNEQLF
D: .; V: TRBV11-2; J: TRBJ2-5; size: many; DNA: TGTGCCAGCAGCGCTGGGTTGGGAGAGACCCAGTACTTC; CDR3: CASSAGLGETQYF
D: .; V: TRBV5-6; J: TRBJ2-6; size: .; DNA: TGTGCCAGCAGCGAACAGGGCTCTGGGGCCAACGTCCTGACTTTC; CDR3: CASSEQGSGANVLTF
D: .; V: TRBV6-2/TRBV6-3; J: TRBJ2-7; size: .; DNA: TGTGCCAGCAACGACGGCCCCTACGAGCAGTACTTC; CDR3: CASNDGPYEQYF
D: TRBD1; V: TRBV7-2; J: TRBJ2-7; size: .; DNA: TGTGCCAGCAGCCCAAAGCCGATCGGGACAGGGGGGAAGTACGAGCAGTACTTC; CDR3: CASSPKPIGTGGKYEQYF
D: .; V: TRBV12-3/TRBV12-4; J: TRBJ1-2; size: few; DNA: TGTGCCAGCAGTGACAACGGGGGGTTCTATGGCTACACCTTC; CDR3: CASSDNGGFYGYTF
D: .; V: TRBV10-3; J: TRBJ1-2; size: .; DNA: TGTGCCATCAGTGAGAAGGGGGAGATCTATGGCTACACCTTC; CDR3: CAISEKGEIYGYTF
D: .; V: TRBV3-1; J: TRBJ1-2; size: many; DNA: TGTGCCAGCAGCCAAGGAAACAGGGCGGGCTATGGCTACACCTTC; CDR3: CASSQGNRAGYGYTF
D: TRBD2; V: TRBV28; J: TRBJ2-7; size: .; DNA: TGTGCCAGCAGACCGGGACTAGCGTATCGCGAGCAGTACTTC; CDR3: CASRPGLAYREQYF
D: TRBD1; V: TRBV20-1; J: TRBJ2-3; size: many; DNA: TGCAGTGCTACCCCCCAGAGGGGGCGAACAGATACGCAGTATTTT; CDR3: CSATPQRGRTDTQYF
D: .; V: TRBV24-1; J: TRBJ2-3; size: .; DNA: TGTGCCACCAGCAACGGAAGAAACACAGATACGCAGTATTTT; CDR3: CATSNGRNTDTQYF
D: .; V: TRBV13; J: TRBJ2-2; size: few; DNA: TGTGCCAGCAGCCAAACTACGACAGCGATCCCCGGGGAGCTGTTTTTT; CDR3: CASSQTTTAIPGELFF
D: .; V: TRBV2; J: TRBJ1-1; size: .; DNA: TGTGCCAGCTACCGGTACATGAACACTGAAGCTTTCTTT; CDR3: CASYRYMNTEAFF
D: TRBD1; V: TRBV2; J: TRBJ1-1; size: few; DNA: TGTGCCAGCGCCCGGGACAGATCCACTGAAGCTTTCTTT; CDR3: CASARDRSTEAFF
D: .; V: TRBV5-1; J: TRBJ2-5; size: .; DNA: TGCGCCAGCAGCAACCGGCCCGGGGAGACCCAGTACTTC; CDR3: CASSNRPGETQYF
D: .; V: TRBV7-3; J: TRBJ2-3; size: few; DNA: TGTGCCAGCAGCCGGGGATCGCGGGATACGCAGTATTTT; CDR3: CASSRGSRDTQYF
D: .; V: TRBV25-1; J: TRBJ1-4; size: .; DNA: TGTGCCAGCAGTGAGGAGACAGACCCAGGTGAAAAACTGCTTTTT; CDR3: CASSEETDPGEKLLF
D: TRBD1; V: TRBV20-1; J: TRBJ2-1; size: few; DNA: TGCAGTGCTACAGTCCCCGGGACAGGGTACAATGAGCAGTTCTTC; CDR3: CSATVPGTGYNEQFF
D: TRBD1; V: TRBV5-6; J: TRBJ2-4; size: few; DNA: TGTGCCAGCAGCTCAGCACAGGGGAGCATTCAGTACTTC; CDR3: CASSSAQGSIQYF
D: .; V: TRBV10-3; J: TRBJ2-7; size: few; DNA: TGTGCCATCAGCGACTCCGCCGAGCAGTACTTC; CDR3: CAISDSAEQYF
D: .; V: TRBV6-2/TRBV6-3; J: TRBJ2-4; size: few; DNA: TGTGCCAGCAGCCAGTCCGGGGGCTGGTCCAAAAACATTCAGTACTTC; CDR3: CASSQSGGWSKNIQYF
D: TRBD2; V: TRBV12-3/TRBV12-4; J: TRBJ2-3; size: .; DNA: TGTGCCAGCAGATCTACTAGCGGGCACACAGATACGCAGTATTTT; CDR3: CASRSTSGHTDTQYF
D: .; V: TRBV4-1; J: TRBJ2-1; size: .; DNA: TGCGCCAGCAGCCAAGGAGTAGCGGACTACAATGAGCAGTTCTTC; CDR3: CASSQGVADYNEQFF
D: TRBD1; V: TRBV28; J: TRBJ1-3; size: .; DNA: TGTGCCAGCAGCCTGGGACAGGGTACAGGAAACACCATATATTTT; CDR3: CASSLGQGTGNTIYF
D: .; V: TRBV20-1; J: TRBJ2-5; size: many; DNA: TGCAGTGCCACGGGAACGGGAGCGGGAGAGACCCAGTACTTC; CDR3: CSATGTGAGETQYF
D: .; V: TRBV20-1; J: TRBJ2-5; size: many; DNA: TGCAGTGCTAGAGAATTCAGGGACCAAGAGACCCAGTACTTC; CDR3: CSAREFRDQETQYF
D: .; V: TRBV15; J: TRBJ2-7; size: .; DNA: TGTGCCACCAGCAGAGATGGGCCGGACAGAGCCTACGAGCAGTACTTC; CDR3: CATSRDGPDRAYEQYF
D: .; V: TRBV5-1; J: TRBJ1-1; size: few; DNA: TGCGCCAGCAGCTTGGTTCGCGGGGGCGGCACTGAAGCTTTCTTT; CDR3: CASSLVRGGGTEAFF
D: TRBD1; V: TRBV2; J: TRBJ2-1; size: .; DNA: TGTGCCAGCAGGAACCGGGACAGTGAGCAGTTCTTC; CDR3: CASRNRDSEQFF